The 19 T cell receptor beta chains given below trace back to one sample, sequenced in a study of blood T cell repertoires in COVID-19. Method: immunoSEQ multiplex PCR; TCRdb's copy keeps in-frame clones and lacks some. The sample includes around 150,000 clones, about 85% of them seen just once. The sequenced sample consisted of peripheral blood. These receptors were obtained from a woman aged 55-70 years with COVID-19, enrolled during active disease.

This sequence joins TRBV19 and TRBJ2-1; 12 bases agree with TRBD2. The CDR3 is 15 amino acids. Per the germline V gene, CDR1 is LNHDA and CDR2 is SQIVND (reference sequence). V was pared by 6 bases and J by 4 bases, with 4 bases of the junction left unmatched. CDR3 DNA: TGTGCCAGTAGGCCACTAGCGGGAGGATACAATGAGCAGTTCTTC. Its protein product is CASRPLAGGYNEQFF.

The rearrangement joins TRBV7-8 to TRBJ1-3; the match to TRBD1 covers 10 bases. The CDR3 consists of 15 residues. Germline V gene sequence: CDR1 SGHVS, CDR2 FQNEAQ. J was trimmed by 2 bases and V by 5 bases; bases with no gene match: 3. CDR3 DNA: TGTGCCAGCAGCGGGGACAGGGGTGCTGGAAACACCATATATTTT. As protein: CASSGDRGAGNTIYF.

The J gene is TRBJ2-5, the V gene TRBV3-1 (or the pseudogene TRBV3-2), with 9 bases lining up with TRBD1. The CDR3 loop spans 14 amino acids. With 6 bases clipped from V and 4 bases from J, the junction kept 6 bases outside the gene matches. CDR1 is LGHDT and CDR2 is YNNKEL in the germline V gene (reference sequence). CDR3 DNA: TGTGCCAGCAGTCGACAGGGGGTGGGAGAGACCCAGTACTTC. It translates to CASSRQGVGETQYF.

The chain is built from TRBV27 and TRBJ2-7, with 10 bases identical to TRBD1. The CDR3 sequence is 17 residues long. Germline CDR1 reads MNHEY; CDR2 reads SMNVEV (reference sequence). V lost 2 bases, J lost 6 bases, and 13 bases stayed unmatched. CDR3 coding DNA: TGTGCCAGCAGTTTAGACAGGGGGCCGCTTAGTGTCGGCGAGCAGTACTTC. This encodes CASSLDRGPLSVGEQYF.

This clone was observed a single time. The chain uses TRBV6-6 and TRBJ2-1, with D perhaps matching TRBD1 (6 bases). The CDR3 runs to 12 residues. Trimming stripped 8 bases from V and 5 bases from J, with 10 bases between. CDR1 is MNHNY and CDR2 is SVGAGI in the germline V gene (reference sequence). CDR3 sequence (DNA): TGTGCCAGCCGGGACACAAACAATGAGCAGTTCTTC. Protein: CASRDTNNEQFF.

The rearrangement joins TRBV15 to TRBJ1-5; perhaps TRBD1 as D (5 bases). CDR3 length: 16 residues. The V gene lost 8 bases and the J gene lost 3 bases, with 20 bases spanning the gap. CDR1 is LNHNV, CDR2 YYDKDF, per germline (reference sequence). Here the CDR3 DNA reads TGTGCCACCGGGGGAGGGTCTGGGACCAACAATCAGCCCCAGCATTTT. Protein: CATGGGSGTNNQPQHF.

The chain links TRBV7-9 to TRBJ2-1; 9 bases fit TRBD2. This CDR3 is built from 17 residues. The junction had 14 bases not matched to a gene; V was cut back by 3 bases and J by 8 bases. Germline-derived CDR1 and CDR2 are SEHNR and FQNEAQ (reference sequence). The CDR3 protein is CASSFLGMGLAYHEQFF. CDR3 nucleotide sequence: TGTGCCAGCAGCTTCTTAGGGATGGGACTAGCATACCATGAGCAGTTCTTC.

A few counts support this clone. The J gene is TRBJ1-4, the V gene TRBV30, with TRBD1 as a possible D gene (5 bases). With 5 bases removed from V and 7 bases from J, the gap between germline ends came to 14 bases. Germline V CDR1 and CDR2: GTSNPN, SVGIG (reference sequence). The CDR3 totals 13 residues. CDR3 nucleotide sequence: TGTGCCTGGGGGGCAGGGATTAGTGAAAAACTGTTTTTT. As protein: CAWGAGISEKLFF.

The chain is built from TRBV6-5 and TRBJ2-2, with 8 bases identical to TRBD2. Trimming took 6 bases from V and 3 from J; bases not matched to a gene: 6. The CDR3 covers 15 residues. Germline V gene data show CDR1 as MNHEY and CDR2 as SVGAGI. CDR3 sequence (DNA): TGTGCCAGCAGCCGTCCGGGACTAGACACCGGGGAGCTGTTTTTT. This translates into CASSRPGLDTGELFF.

This clone was seen only once. The chain links TRBV30 to TRBJ2-1; 7 bases agree with TRBD1. The germline gives CDR1 GTSNPN, CDR2 SVGIG (reference sequence). J gave up 4 bases and V 5 bases, and 5 bases lay outside the gene matches. There are 13 residues in the CDR3. For the CDR3, the DNA is TGTGCCTGGGGGCGACAGGGATACAATGAGCAGTTCTTC. Amino acid sequence: CAWGRQGYNEQFF.

There are a few counts of this clone. V and J are TRBV5-1 and TRBJ2-1; 9 bases line up with TRBD2. There are 17 residues in the CDR3. Germline V gives CDR1 SGHRS, CDR2 YFSETQ. The ends lost 0 bases at V and 10 bases at J; junction bases unmatched: 14. CDR3 coding DNA: TGCGCCAGCAGCTTGGAGAGACTAGCGGTCGCTGGGGGCGAGCAGTTCTTC. This gives the protein CASSLERLAVAGGEQFF.

This sequence joins TRBV30 and TRBJ1-5, with D maybe TRBD1 (5 bases). Germline lookup yields CDR1 GTSNPN and CDR2 SVGIG (reference sequence). CDR3 length: 13 amino acids. Between the trimmed V and J ends, which lost 5 bases and 4 bases, there was a span of 12 bases. CDR3 amino acids: CAWQNPGNQPQHF. CDR3 DNA sequence: TGTGCCTGGCAAAATCCAGGGAATCAGCCCCAGCATTTT.

The sample holds a few counts of this clone. This chain connects TRBV6-2 or TRBV6-3 to TRBJ1-3, with D tentatively TRBD1 (6 bases). The germline V gene has CDR1 MNHEY and CDR2 SVGEGT. V was trimmed by 2 bases and J by 4 bases, leaving 12 bases between them. This CDR3 contains 15 residues. CDR3: CASSYVRDRGNTIYF. The CDR3 DNA reads as TGTGCCAGCAGTTACGTACGAGACAGGGGAAACACCATATATTTT.

The chain has TRBV19 and TRBJ2-2, with TRBD2 as a possible D gene (5 bases). This CDR3 has 16 residues. V lost 1 base, J lost 6 bases, and 15 bases lay in between. Per the germline V gene, CDR1 is LNHDA and CDR2 is SQIVND (reference sequence). In DNA form, the CDR3 reads TGTGCCAGTAGTATAGGTTCGGGGTCCCTGGCCGGGGAGCTGTTTTTT. Its protein is CASSIGSGSLAGELFF.

The rearrangement links TRBV18 to TRBJ1-6; D gene uncertain. The germline gives CDR1 KGHSH, CDR2 LQKENI. Trimming removed 1 base at V and 0 bases at J, with 10 bases between. The CDR3 is 17 residues long. Written as DNA, the CDR3 is TGTGCCAGCTCACCACGGGAGGGAAGCTCCTATAATTCACCCCTCCACTTT. The encoded protein is CASSPREGSSYNSPLHF. Full variable domain (remainder filled in from reference TRBV18 and TRBJ1-6): NAGVMQNPRHLVRRRGQEARLRCSPMKGHSHVYWYRQLPEEGLKFMVYLQKENIIDESGMPKERFSAEFPKEGPSILRIQQVVRGDSAAYFCASSPREGSSYNSPLHFGNGTRLTVT.

V gene TRBV10-3 combines with J gene TRBJ1-5, with D tentatively TRBD1 (5 bases). V gave up 3 bases and J gave up 3 bases, with 12 bases separating them. Germline assignment: CDR1 ENHRY and CDR2 SYGVKD. The CDR3 sequence is 15 residues long. The CDR3 sequence is CAISELGHSNQPQHF. CDR3 coding DNA: TGTGCCATCAGTGAACTTGGACACTCCAATCAGCCCCAGCATTTT.

This chain connects TRBV18 to TRBJ1-1, with TRBD1 matching 8 bases. The germline V gene has CDR1 KGHSH and CDR2 LQKENI. V shed 3 bases, J shed 7 bases, and the junction held 10 bases outside the gene matches. There are 15 residues in the CDR3. The DNA for the CDR3 is TGTGCCAGCTCACCCCCCGGGACAGGAAATTTTGAAGCTTTCTTT. Amino acids: CASSPPGTGNFEAFF. Full variable domain (outside the CDR3, taken from reference TRBV18 and TRBJ1-1): NAGVMQNPRHLVRRRGQEARLRCSPMKGHSHVYWYRQLPEEGLKFMVYLQKENIIDESGMPKERFSAEFPKEGPSILRIQQVVRGDSAAYFCASSPPGTGNFEAFFGQGTRLTVV.

The rearrangement links TRBV10-2 to TRBJ1-5, with D possibly being TRBD1 (6 bases). CDR1 is WSHSY, CDR2 SAAADI, per germline. There are 14 residues in the CDR3. Trimming took 6 bases from V and 2 from J, leaving 11 bases between them. CDR3 DNA sequence: TGCGCCAGCAGGGTAGGGGGAGGCAATCAGCCCCAGCATTTT. It specifies CASRVGGGNQPQHF.

V gene TRBV5-6 combines with J gene TRBJ2-5; maybe TRBD2 (6 bases). CDR3 size: 15 residues. V shed 1 base and J shed 5 bases, with 15 bases lying between them. The V gene's germline CDR1 is SGHDT and CDR2 YYEEEE. The DNA of the CDR3 is TGTGCCAGCAGCTTGCCGGGACTTAGAGTGGAGACCCAGTACTTC. It codes for CASSLPGLRVETQYF.